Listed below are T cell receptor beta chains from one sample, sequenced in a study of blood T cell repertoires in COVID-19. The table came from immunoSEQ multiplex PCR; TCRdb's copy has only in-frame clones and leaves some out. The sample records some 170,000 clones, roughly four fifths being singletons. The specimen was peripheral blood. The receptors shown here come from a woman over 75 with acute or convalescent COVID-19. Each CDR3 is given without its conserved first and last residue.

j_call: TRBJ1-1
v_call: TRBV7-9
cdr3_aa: ASSLVLTEAF

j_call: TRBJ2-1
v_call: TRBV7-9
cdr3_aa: ASSLVGSSGRARNEQF

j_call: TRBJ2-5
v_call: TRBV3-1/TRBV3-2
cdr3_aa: ASSSGLLQETQY

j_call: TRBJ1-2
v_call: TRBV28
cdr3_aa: ASKATLRAPYGYT

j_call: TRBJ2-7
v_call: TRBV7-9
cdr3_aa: ASSPGHPTYEQY

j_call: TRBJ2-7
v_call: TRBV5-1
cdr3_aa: ASSLEAGEYEQY

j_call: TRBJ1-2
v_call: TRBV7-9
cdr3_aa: ASSLEGRGYGYT

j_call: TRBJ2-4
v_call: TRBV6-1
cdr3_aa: ASSDGLPPGIQY

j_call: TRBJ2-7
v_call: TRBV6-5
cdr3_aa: ASSYFGNPYEQY

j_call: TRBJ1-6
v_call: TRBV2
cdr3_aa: ASSLNSPLH